What follows are 22 T cell receptor beta chains derived from one specimen sequenced in a study of T-cell reconstitution after alpha-beta-depleted transplantation in children. Researchers prepared the TCRbeta library using unique molecular identifiers, the study reports. TCRdb analysed the PCR reads with MiXCR anew, one entry per CDR3 protein. The data hold under 300,000 distinct CDR3 sequences, with approximately 10% observed a single time. The sequencing used peripheral blood, collected 180 days after TCRalphabeta/CD19-depleted stem cell transplant. The receptor source for this set is a male patient aged 2-10 years who had a stem cell transplant for chronic granulomatous disease, so the T cells may come from the graft donor.

This clonotype was observed many times. The rearrangement joins TRBV20-1 to TRBJ2-1, with D unclear. Germline V gene sequence: CDR1 DFQATT, CDR2 SNEGSKA (reference sequence). The CDR3 runs 14 residues. Trimming took off 6 bases at V and 9 bases at J, with 21 bases between the two ends. The CDR3 spells CSAYPQPFNAEQFF. DNA for the CDR3: TGCAGTGCCTATCCTCAGCCCTTCAACGCTGAGCAGTTCTTC.

In this sample, this clonotype turned up many times. The chain uses TRBV15 and TRBJ1-3, with D unclear. V lost 3 bases to trimming and J lost 1 base, with 7 bases between them. The germline V gene encodes CDR1 LNHNV and CDR2 YYDKDF (reference sequence). The CDR3 extends over 14 amino acids. The CDR3 DNA sequence: TGTGCCACCAGCAGGGTGGGTTCTGGAAACACCATATATTTT. Translation gives CATSRVGSGNTIYF.

This clonotype has just a few counts. This chain uses TRBV30 with TRBJ1-6; no reliable D call. The CDR3 spans 14 residues. V shed 0 bases and J shed 7 bases, with 10 bases lying between them. CDR1 GTSNPN and CDR2 SVGIG come from the germline V gene (reference sequence). The CDR3, as DNA: TGTGCCTGGAGTGTTGGGCGGAGCAATTCACCCCTCCACTTT. This encodes CAWSVGRSNSPLHF. Full variable domain (missing parts from reference TRBV30 and TRBJ1-6): SQTIHQWPATLVQPVGSPLSLECTVEGTSNPNLYWYRQAAGRGLQLLFYSVGIGQISSEVPQNLSASRPQDRQFILSSKKLLLSDSGFYLCAWSVGRSNSPLHFGNGTRLTVT.

Ten or more counts support this clonotype. The rearrangement uses TRBV11-2 and TRBJ2-1; unclear D gene. The CDR3 has 13 amino acids. With 5 bases removed from V and 4 bases from J, the gap between germline ends came to 9 bases. The germline V gene has CDR1 SGHAT and CDR2 FQNNGV. The CDR3, as DNA: TGTGCCAGCAGCCCCCCCGGTTACAATGAGCAGTTCTTC. Protein: CASSPPGYNEQFF.

Ten or more counts support this clonotype. This chain connects TRBV6-1 to TRBJ2-3, with 9 nucleotides matching TRBD1. The V segment lost 6 bases and the J segment 6 bases; nucleotides outside the gene matches: 10. The CDR3 loop spans 15 amino acids. Germline V gene data show CDR1 as MNHNS and CDR2 as SASEGT. The CDR3 sequence: CASSPRDRVVDTQYF. The CDR3 region has the DNA TGTGCCAGCAGCCCCCGGGACAGGGTGGTTGATACGCAGTATTTT.

This rearrangement joins TRBV6-1 to TRBJ1-2, with D possibly being TRBD1 (5 bases). In germline, CDR1 is MNHNS, CDR2 SASEGT. This CDR3 spans 13 amino acids. The V and J ends lost 3 bases and 4 bases respectively, with 9 bases between them. CDR3 coding DNA: TGTGCCAGCAGTGAGGGACCTATCTATGGCTACACCTTC. The encoded protein is CASSEGPIYGYTF.

This clonotype was observed at least ten times. The genes are TRBV29-1 and TRBJ2-2; 9 positions match TRBD2. The germline CDR1 and CDR2 sequences are SQVTM and ANQGSEA. This CDR3 is 15 amino acids long. V was clipped by 5 bases and J by 3 bases; unmatched bases: 7. CDR3 region: CSVLERGAYTGELFF. The DNA of the CDR3 is TGCAGCGTTTTAGAGCGGGGGGCGTACACCGGGGAGCTGTTTTTT.

This clonotype showed up many times. The V call is TRBV7-2, the J call TRBJ2-1; D could derive from TRBD1 or TRBD2 (5 bases each). V was cut by 5 bases and J by 4 bases, with 9 bases left in between. CDR3 length: 13 residues. Germline assignment: CDR1 SGHTA and CDR2 FQGNSA. The CDR3 DNA follows: TGTGCCAGCAGCCTGGGACGGTACAATGAGCAGTTCTTC. Translation: CASSLGRYNEQFF. Based on the CDR3 plus reference TRBV7-2 and TRBJ2-1, the full variable domain is GAGVSQSPSNKVTEKGKDVELRCDPISGHTALYWYRQSLGQGLEFLIYFQGNSAPDKSGLPSDRFSAERTGGSVSTLTIQRTQQEDSAVYLCASSLGRYNEQFFGPGTRLTVL.

This clonotype showed up many times. V gene TRBV5-4 combines with J gene TRBJ2-7; no firm D call. This CDR3 has 13 amino acids. V lost 3 bases, J lost 4 bases, and 11 bases lay in between. Germline V lookup: CDR1 SGHNT, CDR2 YYREEE (reference sequence). The CDR3 reads CASSSRARYEQYF. The CDR3 DNA sequence: TGTGCCAGCAGCTCACGGGCGAGGTACGAGCAGTACTTC.

In this sample, this clonotype turned up many times. The J gene is TRBJ2-1, the V gene TRBV5-1; 11 nucleotides agree with TRBD2. The V gene end was trimmed by 0 bases and the J gene end by 7 bases; junction bases not matched to a gene: 0. The CDR3 consists of 14 residues. Germline V gene lookup returns CDR1 SGHRS and CDR2 YFSETQ. The CDR3 DNA reads TGCGCCAGCAGCTTGGGACTAGCGGGAAATGAGCAGTTCTTC. As protein: CASSLGLAGNEQFF.

This clonotype was observed a handful of times. This chain joins TRBV3-1 and TRBJ2-5, with TRBD2 matching 7 bases. The CDR3 runs 15 residues. The germline gives CDR1 LGHDT, CDR2 YNNKEL (reference sequence). Germline trimming cut 7 bases from V and 5 bases from J; bases unmatched to any gene: 13. The CDR3 spells CASTEWGGSGETQYF. DNA for the CDR3: TGTGCCAGCACCGAGTGGGGGGGGAGTGGGGAGACCCAGTACTTC.

This clonotype was seen only a few times. The chain recombines TRBV28 with TRBJ2-7, with 9 bases aligning to TRBD1. The germline gives CDR1 MDHEN, CDR2 SYDVKM. The CDR3 is 13 amino acids. V shed 4 bases and J 7 bases; nucleotides not matched to a gene: 5. The CDR3 loop is CASSSGTGREQYF. CDR3 in DNA: TGTGCCAGCAGTTCCGGGACAGGGAGGGAGCAGTACTTC.

This clonotype came up many times. The rearrangement uses TRBV5-6 and TRBJ2-1, with TRBD2 matching 10 bases. After removal of 7 bases from V and 7 bases from J, the junction contained 11 bases not matched to a gene. This CDR3 contains 15 residues. Germline-derived CDR1 and CDR2 are SGHDT and YYEEEE. The CDR3 DNA is TGTGCCAGCGAGATAACTAGCGGGATTAATAATGAGCAGTTCTTC. The encoded protein is CASEITSGINNEQFF.

The chain employs TRBV5-4 and TRBJ2-2, with 12 bases lining up with TRBD2. V was clipped by 0 bases and J by 4 bases; unmatched bases: 1. The CDR3 is 16 amino acids. The germline gives CDR1 SGHNT, CDR2 YYREEE (reference sequence). The CDR3 loop is CASSLGLAGATGELFF. CDR3 coding DNA: TGTGCCAGCAGCTTGGGACTAGCGGGGGCCACCGGGGAGCTGTTTTTT.

This clonotype was seen ten or more times. V is TRBV6-1 and J is TRBJ1-4; D is ambiguous. Germline-derived CDR1 and CDR2 are MNHNS and SASEGT. The CDR3 totals 15 residues. V lost 6 bases to trimming and J lost 5 bases, with 16 bases between them. The CDR3 sequence is CASRAALSGNEKLFF. CDR3 sequence (DNA): TGTGCCAGCAGAGCCGCCCTCTCGGGGAATGAAAAACTGTTTTTT.

The chain joins TRBV20-1 to TRBJ2-3; 9 bases are a match to TRBD2. After removal of 6 bases from V and 1 base from J, the junction contained 20 bases not matched to a gene. CDR3 size: 19 residues. Germline CDR1 reads DFQATT; CDR2 reads SNEGSKA (reference sequence). This CDR3 is CSANSPGLAGAGGTDTQYF. CDR3 DNA: TGCAGTGCGAATAGTCCGGGCTTAGCGGGAGCTGGAGGCACAGATACGCAGTATTTT.

The sample holds many counts of this clonotype. V gene TRBV7-9 combines with J gene TRBJ2-5; D may be TRBD1 (5 bases). Trimming took off 2 bases at V and 2 bases at J, with 9 bases between the two ends. The germline V gene has CDR1 SEHNR and CDR2 FQNEAQ (reference sequence). There are 14 residues in the CDR3. The DNA for the CDR3 is TGTGCCAGCAGCTTATTAAGACAGCAAGAGACCCAGTACTTC. It codes for CASSLLRQQETQYF.

The rearrangement joins TRBV13 to TRBJ2-2; tentative D call: TRBD2 (6 bases). Germline-derived CDR1 and CDR2 are PRHDT and FYEKMQ (reference sequence). The CDR3 totals 15 residues. Trimming took 3 bases from V and 5 from J, leaving 13 bases between them. The CDR3: CASSFGLPRTGELFF. The CDR3 nucleotides are TGTGCCAGCAGCTTCGGACTACCAAGAACCGGGGAGCTGTTTTTT.

This clonotype was seen many times. This sequence joins TRBV9 and TRBJ2-5, with 10 bases identical to TRBD1. This CDR3 has 15 residues. J gave up 4 bases and V 3 bases, and 6 bases lay outside the gene matches. Germline values: CDR1 SGDLS, CDR2 YYNGEE. The CDR3 sequence: CASSAGQGVGETQYF. The CDR3 region has the DNA TGTGCCAGCAGCGCCGGACAGGGGGTGGGAGAGACCCAGTACTTC.

This clonotype came up a few times. CDR3 loop: CSVEDQDRSSYNEQFF. Written as DNA, the CDR3 is TGCAGCGTTGAAGATCAGGACAGGAGCTCCTACAATGAGCAGTTCTTC. This rearrangement joins TRBV29-1 to TRBJ2-1, with TRBD1 matching over 7 bases. CDR1 and CDR2 (germline): SQVTM, ANQGSEA. The CDR3 spans 16 residues. J gave up 0 bases and V 0 bases, and 5 bases lay outside the gene matches.

This clonotype has at least ten counts. V gene TRBV7-6 combines with J gene TRBJ1-1, with 7 positions matching TRBD1. V was pared by 3 bases and J by 2 bases, with 3 bases of the junction left unmatched. This CDR3 spans 14 amino acids. Germline CDR1 reads SGHVS; CDR2 reads FNYEAQ. CDR3 DNA: TGTGCCAGCAGCTTGGGACAGCCAAACACTGAAGCTTTCTTT. It specifies CASSLGQPNTEAFF.

This clonotype was seen ten or more times. The CDR3: CASSRGTGGEQFF. Written as DNA, the CDR3 is TGTGCCAGCTCACGGGGGACAGGTGGTGAGCAGTTCTTC. The chain has TRBV18 and TRBJ2-1; 8 bases map to TRBD1. Germline assignment: CDR1 KGHSH and CDR2 LQKENI. The V gene end was trimmed by 4 bases and the J gene end by 9 bases; junction bases not matched to a gene: 5. There are 13 residues in the CDR3.